This is a list of T cell receptor beta chains from one sample in a study of shared clonotypes between healthy human individuals. Assay used: immunoSEQ multiplex PCR; TCRdb lists only in-frame clones, some missing. In the table there are under 700,000 clones, approximately 95% of which are singletons. Sequenced sample: naive CD8+ T cells sorted from blood. The receptors here all came from a woman between 25 and 40 years old in good health. Both conserved end residues are part of each CDR3. A D gene is named only where the DNA matches it firmly. Size is stated for part of the rows, as once, few or many counts, or as a class when the clone is expanded.

V: TRBV9; size: NA; J: TRBJ2-1; D: TRBD1; CDR3: CASSGSGTGPYNEQFF; DNA: TGTGCCAGCAGCGGGTCCGGGACAGGTCCCTACAATGAGCAGTTCTTC
V: TRBV19; size: NA; J: TRBJ2-5; D: NA; CDR3: CASSIDQEARTQYF; DNA: TGTGCCAGTAGTATAGATCAGGAGGCTCGGACCCAGTACTTC
V: TRBV30; size: NA; J: TRBJ1-5; D: NA; CDR3: CAWSDPVGNQPQHF; DNA: TGTGCCTGGAGTGACCCGGTGGGGAATCAGCCCCAGCATTTT
V: TRBV5-1; size: NA; J: TRBJ2-7; D: TRBD1; CDR3: CASAGTGAYEQYF; DNA: TGCGCCAGTGCCGGGACAGGGGCGTATGAGCAGTACTTC
V: TRBV7-2; size: NA; J: TRBJ2-7; D: TRBD2; CDR3: CASSSLTSGLHEQYF; DNA: TGTGCCAGCAGCTCCCTGACTAGCGGGTTACACGAGCAGTACTTC
V: TRBV7-9; size: NA; J: TRBJ2-5; D: NA; CDR3: CASSSTVETQYF; DNA: TGTGCCAGCAGCTCGACGGTAGAGACCCAGTACTTC
V: TRBV7-9; size: NA; J: TRBJ2-1; D: TRBD1; CDR3: CASTDRAYEQFF; DNA: TGTGCCAGCACCGACAGGGCCTATGAGCAGTTCTTC
V: TRBV7-2; size: NA; J: TRBJ2-1; D: NA; CDR3: CASSLAPEEDLSSYNEQFF; DNA: TGTGCCAGCAGCTTAGCGCCCGAGGAAGACCTCTCCTCCTACAATGAGCAGTTCTTC
V: TRBV14; size: few; J: TRBJ2-7; D: NA; CDR3: CASSQGPGQYF; DNA: TGTGCCAGCAGCCAAGGACCCGGGCAGTACTTC
V: TRBV5-4; size: NA; J: TRBJ2-7; D: NA; CDR3: CASSLEGHEQYF; DNA: TGTGCCAGCAGCTTGGAGGGGCACGAGCAGTACTTC
V: TRBV5-8; size: few; J: TRBJ2-7; D: NA; CDR3: CASSFDYEQYF; DNA: TGTGCCAGCAGCTTCGACTACGAGCAGTACTTC
V: TRBV7-6; size: NA; J: TRBJ2-3; D: NA; CDR3: CASSLDGGTDTQYF; DNA: TGTGCCAGCAGCTTAGATGGGGGCACAGATACGCAGTATTTT
V: TRBV11-3; size: NA; J: TRBJ2-7; D: NA; CDR3: CASSLPGEGEQYF; DNA: TGTGCCAGCAGCTTACCAGGGGAGGGCGAGCAGTACTTC
V: TRBV2; size: NA; J: TRBJ1-5; D: TRBD1; CDR3: CASRAEPGGDQPQHF; DNA: TGTGCCAGCAGAGCCGAACCAGGGGGCGATCAGCCCCAGCATTTT
V: TRBV9; size: NA; J: TRBJ1-1; D: NA; CDR3: CASSVVGGHTEAFF; DNA: TGTGCCAGCAGCGTAGTCGGGGGACACACTGAAGCTTTCTTT
V: TRBV27; size: NA; J: TRBJ2-5; D: NA; CDR3: CASSLDHYGGQETQYF; DNA: TGTGCCAGCAGTTTAGACCATTACGGCGGGCAAGAGACCCAGTACTTC
V: TRBV19; size: once; J: TRBJ1-1; D: NA; CDR3: CASSLENTEAFF; DNA: TGTGCCAGTAGCCTTGAAAACACTGAAGCTTTCTTT
V: TRBV9; size: NA; J: TRBJ2-2; D: NA; CDR3: CASRDTGLNTGELFF; DNA: TGTGCCAGCAGGGACACAGGGCTGAACACCGGGGAGCTGTTTTTT
V: TRBV7-3; size: few; J: TRBJ1-1; D: NA; CDR3: CASSLGENTEAFF; DNA: TGTGCCAGCAGCCTGGGGGAGAACACTGAAGCTTTCTTT
V: TRBV5-6; size: NA; J: TRBJ1-1; D: NA; CDR3: CASSFRFVGPNTEAFF; DNA: TGTGCCAGCAGCTTCCGATTTGTCGGACCGAACACTGAAGCTTTCTTT
V: TRBV30; size: NA; J: TRBJ2-1; D: NA; CDR3: CAWSVRLHEQFF; DNA: TGTGCCTGGAGTGTCAGGCTACATGAGCAGTTCTTC
V: TRBV28; size: NA; J: TRBJ2-7; D: NA; CDR3: CASSLGSRPSYEQYF; DNA: TGTGCCAGCAGTTTAGGGTCCCGGCCCTCCTACGAGCAGTACTTC
V: TRBV15; size: NA; J: TRBJ1-5; D: TRBD1; CDR3: CATSTDRAYQPQHF; DNA: TGTGCCACCAGCACTGACAGGGCGTACCAGCCCCAGCATTTT
V: TRBV6-5; size: NA; J: TRBJ1-1; D: NA; CDR3: CASSFPGVTEAFF; DNA: TGTGCCAGCAGTTTTCCAGGGGTGACTGAAGCTTTCTTT
V: TRBV29-1; size: NA; J: TRBJ2-3; D: NA; CDR3: CSVEAGDGTDTQYF; DNA: TGCAGCGTTGAGGCAGGGGATGGCACAGATACGCAGTATTTT
V: TRBV19; size: NA; J: TRBJ1-5; D: NA; CDR3: CASSSATLYSNQPQHF; DNA: TGTGCCAGTAGTTCGGCGACACTTTATAGCAATCAGCCCCAGCATTTT
V: TRBV5-1; size: NA; J: TRBJ1-2; D: TRBD1; CDR3: CASSLTRDREVGYTF; DNA: TGCGCCAGCAGCTTGACCAGGGACAGGGAGGTTGGCTACACCTTC
V: TRBV28; size: NA; J: TRBJ2-7; D: TRBD2; CDR3: CASSSRGWTYEQYF; DNA: TGTGCCAGCAGTTCGCGGGGGTGGACCTACGAGCAGTACTTC
V: TRBV4-2; size: NA; J: TRBJ2-7; D: TRBD2; CDR3: CASSQDYGGSIHEQYF; DNA: TGTGCCAGCAGCCAAGACTATGGCGGGAGTATCCACGAGCAGTACTTC
V: TRBV18; size: NA; J: TRBJ1-5; D: NA; CDR3: CASSPAGSRQPQHF; DNA: TGTGCCAGCTCACCCGCAGGTTCTCGTCAGCCCCAGCATTTT
V: TRBV7-8; size: NA; J: TRBJ1-4; D: NA; CDR3: CASSLEAATNEKLFF; DNA: TGTGCCAGCAGCTTAGAAGCGGCTACTAATGAAAAACTGTTTTTT
V: TRBV10-3; size: NA; J: TRBJ2-7; D: NA; CDR3: CAISGDSRSYEQYF; DNA: TGTGCCATCAGTGGGGATAGTAGATCCTACGAGCAGTACTTC
V: TRBV19; size: once; J: TRBJ1-1; D: NA; CDR3: CASSPHTGNTEAFF; DNA: TGTGCCAGTAGTCCGCACACTGGGAACACTGAAGCTTTCTTT
V: TRBV7-9; size: NA; J: TRBJ2-5; D: TRBD2; CDR3: CASSLGPSGQETQYF; DNA: TGTGCCAGCAGCTTAGGGCCTAGCGGACAAGAGACCCAGTACTTC
V: TRBV4-2; size: NA; J: TRBJ2-7; D: NA; CDR3: CASSQVPETSSYEQYF; DNA: TGTGCCAGCAGCCAAGTTCCCGAGACTAGCTCCTACGAGCAGTACTTC
V: TRBV7-6; size: NA; J: TRBJ2-5; D: NA; CDR3: CASSLPRMGPQGETQYF; DNA: TGTGCCAGCAGCTTACCACGTATGGGCCCCCAAGGGGAGACCCAGTACTTC
V: TRBV29-1; size: NA; J: TRBJ2-1; D: TRBD2; CDR3: CSVERGTGEQFF; DNA: TGCAGCGTTGAGCGGGGGACCGGTGAGCAGTTCTTC
V: TRBV19; size: NA; J: TRBJ2-1; D: TRBD1; CDR3: CASSMVRGNYNEQFF; DNA: TGTGCCAGTAGTATGGTCAGGGGGAACTACAATGAGCAGTTCTTC
V: TRBV10-3; size: NA; J: TRBJ2-1; D: NA; CDR3: CATSGTPYLEQFF; DNA: TGTGCCACTTCCGGGACCCCATATCTTGAGCAGTTCTTC
V: TRBV5-1; size: once; J: TRBJ1-1; D: TRBD1; CDR3: CASTPSKGQGLGYTEAFF; DNA: TGCGCCAGCACCCCGTCGAAGGGACAGGGCCTTGGGTACACTGAAGCTTTCTTT
V: TRBV7-7; size: NA; J: TRBJ2-1; D: NA; CDR3: CASSSGGGFDEQFF; DNA: TGTGCCAGCAGCTCCGGAGGAGGTTTCGATGAGCAGTTCTTC
V: TRBV28; size: NA; J: TRBJ2-7; D: TRBD1; CDR3: CASRTGTTYEQYF; DNA: TGTGCCAGCAGGACAGGGACGACCTACGAGCAGTACTTC
V: TRBV2; size: NA; J: TRBJ2-3; D: NA; CDR3: CASSEGLTAAGDTQYF; DNA: TGTGCCAGCAGCGAAGGACTCACGGCCGCCGGAGATACGCAGTATTTT
V: TRBV5-1; size: NA; J: TRBJ2-1; D: TRBD1; CDR3: CASSYRDRGRNEQFF; DNA: TGCGCCAGCAGCTACCGGGACAGGGGGCGAAATGAGCAGTTCTTC